One and the same sample provided the 12 T cell receptor beta chains below, sequenced in a study of radiotherapy plus CTLA-4 blockade in lung cancer. TCRdb's copy holds only in-frame clones and misses some; the assay was immunoSEQ multiplex PCR. Here the sample spans tens of thousands of clones, approximately 85% being singletons. Sequenced here: peripheral blood, sampled from a patient treated with radiotherapy plus ipilimumab. These receptors were taken from a human donor with non-small cell lung cancer who had stable disease on radiotherapy plus ipilimumab.

The J gene is TRBJ2-1, the V gene TRBV4-2, with D maybe TRBD1 (6 bases). CDR1 and CDR2 (germline): LGHNA, YNFKEQ. V was trimmed by 1 base and J by 0 bases, leaving 7 bases between them. The CDR3 is made up of 15 amino acids. The CDR3 DNA reads TGTGCCAGCAGCCAAGGGACAGTCTCCTACAATGAGCAGTTCTTC. Protein: CASSQGTVSYNEQFF.

The rearrangement links TRBV7-9 to TRBJ1-2, with 7 bases that match TRBD1. The CDR3 runs to 16 residues. The germline gives CDR1 SEHNR, CDR2 FQNEAQ (reference sequence). Losses at the gene ends were 3 bases for V and 0 bases for J; bases not matched to a gene: 7. CDR3 DNA sequence: TGTGCCAGCAGCTTGGCAGGGGGGACAGCTAACTATGGCTACACCTTC. It translates to CASSLAGGTANYGYTF.

The chain couples TRBV28 to TRBJ2-7; 8 bases agree with TRBD2. The length of the CDR3 is 14 residues. Germline CDR1 MDHEN, CDR2 SYDVKM. V shed 5 bases and J 6 bases; nucleotides not matched to a gene: 9. The CDR3 loop reads CASSAWTSLGEQYF. In DNA form, the CDR3 reads TGTGCCAGCAGTGCCTGGACTAGCCTAGGCGAGCAGTACTTC. Complete variable domain (other parts from reference TRBV28 and TRBJ2-7): DVKVTQSSRYLVKRTGEKVFLECVQDMDHENMFWYRQDPGLGLRLIYFSYDVKMKEKGDIPEGYSVSREKKERFSLILESASTNQTSMYLCASSAWTSLGEQYFGPGTRLTVT.

CDR3 sequence reads: CASSTGVTGELFF. The CDR3 bases are TGCGCCAGCAGCACGGGAGTCACCGGGGAGCTGTTTTTT. The V gene is TRBV5-1, the J gene TRBJ2-2; maybe TRBD2 (6 bases). CDR1 is SGHRS, CDR2 YFSETQ, per germline. The CDR3 covers 13 residues. V was trimmed by 4 bases and J by 4 bases, leaving 8 bases between them.

The chain is built from TRBV6-5 and TRBJ1-1; 8 nucleotides agree with TRBD1. The junction had 4 bases not matched to a gene; V was cut back by 0 bases and J by 4 bases. Germline CDR1 is MNHEY and CDR2 is SVGAGI. The length of the CDR3 is 15 residues. The CDR3 protein is CASSYSRTGTTEAFF. As DNA, the CDR3 is TGTGCCAGCAGTTACTCGAGGACAGGGACCACTGAAGCTTTCTTT.

J is TRBJ2-5 and V is TRBV29-1; maybe TRBD1 (6 bases). Germline values: CDR1 SQVTM, CDR2 ANQGSEA. V was pared by 6 bases and J by 3 bases, with 17 bases between. The CDR3 sequence is 14 residues long. The CDR3: CSVARGASEETQYF. CDR3 nucleotide sequence: TGCAGCGTGGCCAGGGGCGCGTCCGAAGAGACCCAGTACTTC.

The chain is built from TRBV10-1 and TRBJ2-5; 10 bases align to TRBD2. TRBJ2-7 explains the end of the DNA better; the J call may be wrong. The germline CDR1 and CDR2 sequences are WNHNN and SYGVQD (reference sequence). The CDR3 sequence is 15 residues long. The CDR3 sequence: CASSATSGKRGEQYF. The DNA of the CDR3 is TGCGCCAGCAGTGCTACTAGCGGGAAGCGAGGCGAGCAGTACTTC.

The chain has TRBV4-3 and TRBJ2-1, with 11 positions matching TRBD2. The CDR3 length is 21 residues. From germline, CDR1 is LGHNA and CDR2 YSLEER. V was pared by 1 base and J by 1 base, with 15 bases of the junction left unmatched. The chain's CDR3 is CASSQGVRAPSGRRSYNEQFF. As DNA, the CDR3 is TGCGCCAGCAGCCAAGGAGTCAGGGCTCCTAGCGGGAGGAGGTCCTACAATGAGCAGTTCTTC.

The chain couples TRBV11-2 to TRBJ2-1; 7 positions agree with TRBD1. Per germline, CDR1 SGHAT and CDR2 FQNNGV. This CDR3 spans 15 amino acids. J was trimmed by 2 bases and V by 4 bases; bases with no gene match: 5. The CDR3 sequence is CASSSPRGTYNEQFF. CDR3 DNA sequence: TGTGCCAGCAGCTCCCCCAGGGGGACCTACAATGAGCAGTTCTTC. The full variable domain, with the rest looked up from reference TRBV11-2 and TRBJ2-1, is EAGVAQSPRYKIIEKRQSVAFWCNPISGHATLYWYQQILGQGPKLLIQFQNNGVVDDSQLPKDRFSAERLKGVDSTLKIQPAKLEDSAVYLCASSSPRGTYNEQFFGPGTRLTVL.

In its sample, this clone was seen a few times. CDR3 nucleotides: TGTGCCAGCAGTTCCTGGACAGGGGGCAGCTCTGGGGCCAACGTCCTGACTTTC. Protein sequence: CASSSWTGGSSGANVLTF. This chain links TRBV28 with TRBJ2-6; TRBD1 agrees at 11 bases. This CDR3 comprises 18 residues. Germline values: CDR1 MDHEN, CDR2 SYDVKM. V trimming: 4 bases; J trimming: 0 bases; junction bases outside the gene matches: 5.

The gene calls are TRBV2 and TRBJ2-7; D not resolved. There are 15 residues in the CDR3. Trimming removed 1 base from V and 4 bases from J, with 14 bases in between. Germline values: CDR1 SNHLY, CDR2 FYNNEI. The CDR3 here is CASSEGFSSSYEQYF. CDR3 DNA sequence: TGTGCCAGCAGTGAAGGTTTCAGTTCCTCATACGAGCAGTACTTC.

The chain combines TRBV10-3 with TRBJ2-7; D gene uncertain. The germline V and J ends were trimmed by 0 bases and 0 bases, with 12 bases remaining between them. This CDR3 has 16 residues. Per germline, CDR1 ENHRY and CDR2 SYGVKD. The CDR3 nucleotides read TGTGCCATCAGTGAGTCGGTTAGTAAAAGCTCCTACGAGCAGTACTTC. The encoded protein is CAISESVSKSSYEQYF.